One T cell receptor (beta chain) is described in this entry. Antigen unknown. Combining a sample-barcoded 5' primer with a J-beta primer mix, a second PCR ran for roughly 6 to 12 cycles. TCRdb re-called the 5' RACE reads with MiXCR, one entry per CDR3 protein. The data hold 500,000 to 650,000 distinct CDR3 sequences, with about 26% observed a single time. This record comes from a study of blood T cells in healthy people across ages. In germline, CDR1 is SGHAT, CDR2 FQNNGV. Trimming stripped 2 bases from V and 7 bases from J, with 14 bases between. The CDR3 loop spans 14 amino acids. Findings of the study overall: With naive T cell percentage, TCR beta diversity showed a strong correlation.

The sample also formed part of further work on T cells of mothers and their children.

Material: blood. This TCR was sampled from a boy between 2 and 15 years old in good health. The chain employs TRBV11-2 and TRBJ2-5; TRBD1 or TRBD2 may be the D gene (5 bases each). The CDR3 here is CASSLYRDLLTQYF. The DNA of the CDR3 is TGTGCCAGCAGCTTATATAGGGACCTTTTGACCCAGTACTTC.